This T cell receptor (beta chain) was captured in a study of blood T cell repertoires in COVID-19. On the study more broadly: T cells, B-cell-depleted T cells, or PBMCs provided the cDNA or gDNA that served as material.

Germline loops: CDR1 SNHLY, CDR2 FYNNEI. Trimming stripped 6 bases from V and 0 bases from J, with 10 bases between. The CDR3 is made up of 14 amino acids. Per the study methods: For nucleated cells, counts were estimated from reference gene primer amplification. Assay: immunoSEQ multiplex PCR; the TCRdb copy retains only in-frame clones and omits some. Clonal size and the V and J genes are those of that table, whereas D and trimming came from the DNA. Among 60,000 to 85,000 clones, 91% were seen once, and the ten largest hold around 7.3%. This clone was seen once. The source material was peripheral blood. The sequence derives from a man aged 40-55 years with COVID-19, enrolled during active disease. V usage is TRBV2 and J usage is TRBJ2-3; D call uncertain. This CDR3 reads CASSERISTDTQYF. DNA for the CDR3: TGTGCCAGCAGCGAGCGAATTAGCACAGATACGCAGTATTTT.